The rows below give T cell receptor beta chains drawn from one sample of a study of control samples from healthy donors and cancer patients. The protocol was immunoSEQ multiplex PCR, while the TCRdb copy is restricted to in-frame clones and leaves out a portion. The table records about 180,000 clones, almost 90% of them present only once. What was sequenced was blood. Source of these receptors: a woman aged 45-65 years in good health. Each CDR3 is given without its conserved first and last residue. D genes are given only for firm matches.

d_call j_call v_call cdr3_aa
TRBD2 TRBJ2-2 TRBV7-6 ASSLNPIAGTVSGELF
NA TRBJ1-5 TRBV10-3 AISVSIGGNQPQH
TRBD2 TRBJ2-7 TRBV27 ASSLDGAGGRREQY
NA TRBJ2-1 TRBV5-6 ASSPNGRRGEQF
NA TRBJ2-7 TRBV28 ASSLYNYEQY
NA TRBJ1-5 TRBV7-2 ASSDGGQPQH
TRBD1 TRBJ2-7 TRBV19 ASTITGGGLYEQY
TRBD1 TRBJ2-7 TRBV19 ASSGLRTGGEQY
NA TRBJ1-6 TRBV6-5 ASSYRGPNSPLH
NA TRBJ2-7 TRBV3-1/TRBV3-2 ASSQDPLGHSYEQY
NA TRBJ1-4 TRBV7-8 ASSLVTTNEKLF
NA TRBJ1-6 TRBV9 ASSATDSSYNSPLH
NA TRBJ2-7 TRBV7-9 ASSLGSYEQY
NA TRBJ1-2 TRBV28 ASSLSVVTVRSYT
NA TRBJ2-7 TRBV5-1 ATTDQFHSYEQY
NA TRBJ2-7 TRBV7-8 ASSYLGGRYEQY
NA TRBJ1-1 TRBV5-5 ASSWGTVMNTEAF
TRBD1 TRBJ1-4 TRBV5-1 ASSPEGRGGEKLF
TRBD2 TRBJ2-3 TRBV10-3 AISSGSPGTDTQY
NA TRBJ2-7 TRBV6-5 ASSAALLGEQY
TRBD1 TRBJ2-7 TRBV5-1 ASSRTDRGYSYEQY
TRBD2 TRBJ2-1 TRBV4-1 ASSHGLGGGSYNEQF
NA TRBJ1-2 TRBV20-1 SAGSGYGYT
NA TRBJ1-2 TRBV27 ASSLEGRTFYGYT
NA TRBJ2-7 TRBV6-5 ASTLSGGPYEQY
TRBD1 TRBJ1-6 TRBV18 ASSPFQGAESPLH
NA TRBJ1-2 TRBV12-3/TRBV12-4 ASSLDSYGYT
NA TRBJ1-2 TRBV2 ASRGDGTYGYT
TRBD1 TRBJ1-2 TRBV5-4 ASSLEGTGKRGYT
NA TRBJ2-1 TRBV24-1 ATSDYNEQF
TRBD1 TRBJ2-5 TRBV6-6 ASSFGTVQETQY
NA TRBJ2-7 TRBV7-2 ASSLGGWGRSAEQY
NA TRBJ2-5 TRBV9 ASSVDSGMETQY
NA TRBJ1-5 TRBV24-1 ATSGGVWQPQH
NA TRBJ2-2 TRBV19 ASSMRAAYTGELF
TRBD1 TRBJ1-1 TRBV4-1 ASVKRQGENTEAF